This paragraph reports one T cell receptor (beta chain). Its matching antigen is unknown. This entry comes from a study of vaccination and CD4 T cells after COVID-19. Across the study: SARS-CoV-2 PCR on nasal swabs had been positive for the convalescent patients; about 9 were mild and one was severe. In the convalescent cohort, there were six males and four females, two of them Hispanic. The stimulating agents, overlapping spike peptides, came from SARS-CoV-2, HCoV-NL63, HCoV-OC43 and HCoV-229E.

Sequence data for DNA of cultured CD4+ T cells were generated by the Oncomine TCR Beta short-read assay. TCRdb re-called the PCR reads through MiXCR, storing one row per CDR3 protein. The top ten hold just under 5% of the sample, which has around 23,000 distinct CDR3 sequences, over 40% seen once. Time point given: late sampling 161 to 241 days after vaccination in a few convalescent patients. The treatment: roughly ten-day PBMC culture with coronavirus spike peptide pools or control peptides (ViraFEST assay). Following expansion of antigen-specific T cells with peptide pools, ViraFEST then sequenced TCRs. This CDR3 is 13 amino acids long. V gave up 5 bases and J gave up 5 bases, with 12 bases separating them. Germline V gene data show CDR1 as MRHNA and CDR2 as SNTAGT.

The chain uses TRBV6-4 and TRBJ2-5; weak D call: TRBD1 (6 bases). The receptor comes from a human donor who had recovered from COVID-19. The sample consisted of CD4+ T cells from blood, cultured in vitro, taken about 7 months after SARS-CoV-2 vaccination. This CDR3 is CASSYGDMETQYF. The DNA of the CDR3 is TGTGCCAGCAGTTACGGGGACATGGAGACCCAGTACTTC.